This T cell receptor (beta chain) was captured by sequencing in a study of identical twins (dated by TCRdb to 2016 to 2017). For the wider study: To test whether fetal clonotypes persist, this study deep-sequenced TCR alpha and beta repertoires from monozygotic twins, from unrelated adults of various ages, and from cord blood. To rule out contamination, the twin experiments were replicated at different times with different library preparation protocols. Here is what the overall study found, with its caveats: Compared with coincidental sharing between unrelated individuals, out-of-frame TCR alpha sequences shared between twins showed an excess of sequences with low generation probability. Zero-insertion analyses could be partly confounded by invariant T cells such as MAIT and iNKT, although diverse VJ usage argued against such confounding for most clonotypes. In monozygotic twins, recombination models systematically underestimated out-of-frame TCR alpha sharing, but the models matched the sharing seen between unrelated individuals. The excess sharing between twins in beta out-of-frame sequences was weaker because fewer shared sequences reduced the signal-to-noise ratio. Because the same donors could not be followed over many years, the conclusions depended on cross-sectional statistical analysis. Fewer insertions were carried by abundant cord blood beta clonotypes, a similar but weaker trend appeared in young adult naive repertoires, and no such trend appeared in memory repertoires.

This clonotype was counted between two and nine times. No antigen is known for it. There are no base qualities to consult, and no much larger clone falls within one base. Every donor in the study was a healthy Caucasian. Using Miltenyi CD45RO+ enrichment and human naive T-cell isolation kits, memory (CD45RO+) and naive T cells were isolated from PBMC. The library was built by means of 5' RACE. Sequencing was performed on an Illumina HiSeq 2000. A universal primer binding site was introduced by template switching, and a unique molecular identifier was present in the final cDNA, enabling accurate counting of TCR cDNA molecules. First-strand cDNA for TCR alpha and beta chains was synthesized from specific primers in the conserved constant-segment region. Each cDNA library was double barcoded, with a SMART-Mk sample barcode plus Illumina barcodes, to control for contamination. TruSeq adapter sequences, together with Illumina sample barcodes, were added in two successive PCR steps. Sequencing of the TCR alpha and beta cDNA libraries was done on the Illumina HiSeq platform using custom primers. For the original study's pipeline: MiGEC was used to process raw reads and extract unique molecular identifiers, and MiXCR was used to find CDR3 positions. For each individual, recombination models were inferred using an EM algorithm with the repgenHMM and IGoR tools. The analysis of shared clonotypes was done with the tcR package in R, with sharing normalized by the product of cloneset sizes. To study raw recombination free of thymic and clonal selection effects, out-of-frame nonproductive sequences were analyzed. TCRdb cleaned the public reads at Q25 with fastp, built clones with MiXCR and kept in-frame beta chains. Rows with a matching CDR3 protein are joined into one entry that keeps the most common DNA and genes. The V and J calls and clone size come from TCRdb's table, not from the authors' own analysis. This sample comprises over 200,000 distinct CDR3 sequences, about 10% of them detected only once. About 9.1% of the sample is in the top ten clones.

For CDR1 and CDR2, the germline V gene lists SGHRS and YFSETQ. CDR3 length: 13 amino acids, cysteine to phenylalanine. The DNA shown is the 39-base CDR3, in frame from base 1. Trimming takes 4 bases from V and 6 bases from J, and the germline ends sit 13 bases apart. This clonotype was obtained from a man between 45 and 60 years old in good health. In this chain, TRBV5-1 is recombined with TRBJ1-2, and TRBD1 may be the D gene, going by 5 matching bases. Sequenced input: memory T cells sorted from blood. The sample's cell subset or site label is to be understood as: CD45RO+ enriched T cells. The bases are TGCGCCAGCAGCCTCGGGACTGCAAATGGCTACACCTTC. The encoded protein is CASSLGTANGYTF.